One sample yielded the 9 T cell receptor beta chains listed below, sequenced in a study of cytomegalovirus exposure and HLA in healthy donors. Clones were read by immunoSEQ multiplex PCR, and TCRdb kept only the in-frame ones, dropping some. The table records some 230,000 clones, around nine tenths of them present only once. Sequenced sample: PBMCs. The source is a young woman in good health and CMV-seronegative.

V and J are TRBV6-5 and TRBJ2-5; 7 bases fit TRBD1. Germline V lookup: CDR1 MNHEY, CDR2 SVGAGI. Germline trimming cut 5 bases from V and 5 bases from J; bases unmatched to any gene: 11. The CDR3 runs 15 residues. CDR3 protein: CASSPLQGLMETQYF. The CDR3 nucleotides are TGTGCCAGCAGTCCGTTACAGGGGCTAATGGAGACCCAGTACTTC.

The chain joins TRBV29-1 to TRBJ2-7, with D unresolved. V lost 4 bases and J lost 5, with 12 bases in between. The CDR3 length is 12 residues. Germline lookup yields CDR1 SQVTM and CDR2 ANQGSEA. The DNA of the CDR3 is TGCAGCGTTGTAAACATGATCGACGAGCAGTACTTC. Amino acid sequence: CSVVNMIDEQYF.

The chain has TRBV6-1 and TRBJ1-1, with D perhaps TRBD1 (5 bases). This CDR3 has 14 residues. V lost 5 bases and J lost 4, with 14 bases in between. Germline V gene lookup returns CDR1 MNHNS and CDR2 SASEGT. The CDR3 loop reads CASSLPGGSTEAFF. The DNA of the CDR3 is TGTGCCAGCAGTCTACCGGGGGGGAGCACTGAAGCTTTCTTT.

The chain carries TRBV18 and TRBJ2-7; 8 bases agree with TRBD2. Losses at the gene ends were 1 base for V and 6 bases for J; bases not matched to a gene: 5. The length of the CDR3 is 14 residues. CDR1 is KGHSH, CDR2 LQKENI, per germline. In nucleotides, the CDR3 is TGTGCCAGCTCACCACAGGCGGGAGGAGGCGAGCAGTACTTC. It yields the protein CASSPQAGGGEQYF. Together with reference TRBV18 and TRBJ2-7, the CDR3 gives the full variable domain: NAGVMQNPRHLVRRRGQEARLRCSPMKGHSHVYWYRQLPEEGLKFMVYLQKENIIDESGMPKERFSAEFPKEGPSILRIQQVVRGDSAAYFCASSPQAGGGEQYFGPGTRLTVT.

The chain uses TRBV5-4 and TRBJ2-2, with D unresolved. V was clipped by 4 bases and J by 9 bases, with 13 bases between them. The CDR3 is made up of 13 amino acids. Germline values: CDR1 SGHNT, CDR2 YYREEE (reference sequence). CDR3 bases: TGTGCCAGCAGCCCCCCCCTTTCTCGGGAGCTGTTTTTT. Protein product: CASSPPLSRELFF. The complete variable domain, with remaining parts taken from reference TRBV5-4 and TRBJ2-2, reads ETGVTQSPTHLIKTRGQQVTLRCSSQSGHNTVSWYQQALGQGPQFIFQYYREEENGRGNFPPRFSGLQFPNYSSELNVNALELDDSALYLCASSPPLSRELFFGEGSRLTVL.

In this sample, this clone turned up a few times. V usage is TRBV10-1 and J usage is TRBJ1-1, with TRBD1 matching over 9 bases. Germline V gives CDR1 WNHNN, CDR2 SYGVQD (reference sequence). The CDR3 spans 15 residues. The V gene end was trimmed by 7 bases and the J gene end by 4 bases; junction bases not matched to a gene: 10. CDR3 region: CASTFGRTGVTEAFF. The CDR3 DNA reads TGCGCCAGCACTTTCGGGAGGACAGGGGTCACTGAAGCTTTCTTT.

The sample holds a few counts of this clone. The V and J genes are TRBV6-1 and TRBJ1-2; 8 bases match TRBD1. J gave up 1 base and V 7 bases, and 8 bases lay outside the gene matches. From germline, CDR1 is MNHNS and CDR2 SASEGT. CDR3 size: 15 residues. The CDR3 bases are TGTGCCAGCACCCTAGGACAGGGTGGTAACTATGGCTACACCTTC. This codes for CASTLGQGGNYGYTF.

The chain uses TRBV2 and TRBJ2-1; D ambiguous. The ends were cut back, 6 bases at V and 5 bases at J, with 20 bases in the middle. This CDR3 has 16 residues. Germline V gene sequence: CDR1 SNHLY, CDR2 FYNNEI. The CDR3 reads CASSPRRVAPNNEQFF. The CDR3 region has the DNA TGTGCCAGCAGCCCCCGCCGGGTGGCCCCGAACAATGAGCAGTTCTTC.

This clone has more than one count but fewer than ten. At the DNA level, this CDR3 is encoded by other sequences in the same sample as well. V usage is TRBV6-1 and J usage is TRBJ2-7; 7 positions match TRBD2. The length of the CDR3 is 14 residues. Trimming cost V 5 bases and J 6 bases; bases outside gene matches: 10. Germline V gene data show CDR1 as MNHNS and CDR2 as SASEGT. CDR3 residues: CASSPVGGRGEQYF. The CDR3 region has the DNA TGTGCCAGCAGTCCAGTGGGTGGGAGGGGCGAGCAGTACTTC.